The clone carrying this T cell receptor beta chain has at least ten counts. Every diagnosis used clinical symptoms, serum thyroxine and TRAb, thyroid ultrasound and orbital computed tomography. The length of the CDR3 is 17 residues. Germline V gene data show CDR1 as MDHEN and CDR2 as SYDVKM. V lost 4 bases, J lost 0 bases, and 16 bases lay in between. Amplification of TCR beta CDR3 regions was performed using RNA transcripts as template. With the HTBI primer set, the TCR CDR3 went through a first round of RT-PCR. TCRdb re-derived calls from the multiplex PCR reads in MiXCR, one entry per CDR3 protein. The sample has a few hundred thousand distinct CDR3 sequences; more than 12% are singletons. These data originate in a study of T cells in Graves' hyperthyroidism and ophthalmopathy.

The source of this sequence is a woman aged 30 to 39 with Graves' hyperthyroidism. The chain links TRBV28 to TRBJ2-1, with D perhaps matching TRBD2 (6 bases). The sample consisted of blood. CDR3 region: CASSSSGLSDSYNEQFF. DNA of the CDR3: TGTGCCAGCAGTTCCTCGGGACTCTCAGACTCCTACAATGAGCAGTTCTTC.